Shown below are 17 T cell receptor beta chains from a single sample sequenced in a study of T-cell memory formation after mild COVID-19. One entry per CDR3 protein, called by TCRdb with MiXCR from the 5' RACE reads. The sample holds over 400,000 distinct CDR3 sequences, less than 25% seen once. Input material: PBMCs or a T cell subset sorted from them (not recorded which). Receptor source: an adult woman who had mild COVID-19 (a few samples of this study predate the infection). Cell type and time point are not known.

V and J are TRBV3-1 and TRBJ2-7, with 9 nucleotides matching TRBD1. In germline, CDR1 is LGHDT, CDR2 YNNKEL (reference sequence). This CDR3 spans 14 amino acids. The V and J ends lost 6 bases and 3 bases, in that order; junction bases with no gene match: 6. The CDR3 DNA follows: TGTGCCAGCAGTCTACAGGGGGCCTACTACGAGCAGTACTTC. It yields the protein CASSLQGAYYEQYF.

The rearrangement joins TRBV5-1 to TRBJ2-6; D not certain. The CDR3 extends over 15 amino acids. Per the germline V gene, CDR1 is SGHRS and CDR2 is YFSETQ. The ends were cut back, 2 bases at V and 4 bases at J, with 10 bases in the middle. The CDR3 sequence: CASSFVAYGANVLTF. For the CDR3, the DNA is TGCGCCAGCAGCTTTGTTGCGTACGGGGCCAACGTCCTGACTTTC.

This clonotype turned up a few times. The V gene is TRBV5-1, the J gene TRBJ2-7; D is ambiguous. The CDR3 covers 14 residues. Trimming removed 8 bases at V and 4 bases at J, with 19 bases between. Germline CDR1 reads SGHRS; CDR2 reads YFSETQ. The CDR3 DNA reads as TGCGCCAGTCAAAGTCCGACTCACAAATACGAGCAGTACTTC. Protein: CASQSPTHKYEQYF. The full variable domain, its missing parts supplied by reference TRBV5-1 and TRBJ2-7, is KAGVTQTPRYLIKTRGQQVTLSCSPISGHRSVSWYQQTPGQGLQFLFEYFSETQRNKGNFPGRFSGRQFSNSRSEMNVSTLELGDSALYLCASQSPTHKYEQYFGPGTRLTVT.

The CDR3 sequence is CASVKGGGRGTEAFF. The CDR3 nucleotides read TGTGCCAGCGTCAAGGGGGGAGGGAGAGGCACTGAAGCTTTCTTT. V is TRBV6-1 and J is TRBJ1-1; D is possibly TRBD1 (6 bases). This CDR3 spans 15 amino acids. Between the trimmed V and J ends, which lost 8 bases and 4 bases, there was a span of 20 bases. Germline V gene sequence: CDR1 MNHNS, CDR2 SASEGT.

The rearrangement links TRBV5-1 to TRBJ2-6, with D tentatively TRBD2 (6 bases). CDR1 SGHRS and CDR2 YFSETQ come from the germline V gene. There are 17 residues in the CDR3. V was shortened by 3 bases and J by 1 base, with 14 bases between the two germline ends. CDR3 amino acids: CASSSAGPQSGANVLTF. CDR3 DNA: TGCGCCAGCAGCTCCGCGGGGCCCCAATCTGGGGCCAACGTCCTGACTTTC.

In its sample, this clonotype was seen a few times. The V and J genes are TRBV9 and TRBJ2-7, with unresolved D. CDR3 length equals 13 residues. Germline CDR1 SGDLS, CDR2 YYNGEE. With 4 bases removed from V and 6 bases from J, the gap between germline ends came to 14 bases. The CDR3 is CASSQAAYAEQYF. DNA for the CDR3: TGTGCCAGCAGCCAGGCGGCTTACGCCGAGCAGTACTTC.

This chain connects TRBV12-3 or TRBV12-4 to TRBJ2-7; D may be TRBD2 (5 bases). This CDR3 has 15 residues. The V and J ends lost 3 bases and 0 bases respectively, with 12 bases between them. CDR3 nucleotides: TGTGCCAGCAGTTTGGTCGGGGTAAGCTCCTACGAGCAGTACTTC. Its protein product is CASSLVGVSSYEQYF.

The table lists this clonotype with a few counts. The V gene is TRBV25-1, the J gene TRBJ2-1, with 8 nucleotides matching TRBD1. CDR1 is MGHDK and CDR2 is SYGVNS in the germline V gene. The V segment lost 3 bases and the J segment 5 bases; nucleotides outside the gene matches: 6. CDR3 size: 15 residues. The CDR3 loop is CASSDSGTGNNEQFF. The CDR3 nucleotides read TGTGCCAGCAGTGATTCCGGGACAGGTAACAATGAGCAGTTCTTC.

This rearrangement joins TRBV10-1 to TRBJ1-2; 9 nucleotides agree with TRBD1. The ends lost 0 bases at V and 6 bases at J; junction bases unmatched: 8. CDR3 length: 16 residues. The germline CDR1 and CDR2 sequences are WNHNN and SYGVQD (reference sequence). CDR3 sequence: CASSESVSNRGHGYTF. In nucleotides, the CDR3 is TGCGCCAGCAGTGAGTCCGTCTCCAACAGGGGGCATGGCTACACCTTC.

This chain's CDR3 is CASSTQASTNQPQHF. In DNA, the CDR3 is TGTGCCAGCAGCACCCAGGCGTCGACAAATCAGCCCCAGCATTTT. The chain employs TRBV7-2 and TRBJ1-5, with D unclear. CDR3 size: 15 residues. CDR1 is SGHTA and CDR2 is FQGNSA in the germline V gene. The V gene lost 5 bases and the J gene lost 4 bases, with 15 bases spanning the gap.

About this clonotype: This may stem from a read error, because a much larger clone lies one nucleotide away. This sequence joins TRBV5-6 and TRBJ2-7; D not resolved. The germline V gene encodes CDR1 SGHDT and CDR2 YYEEEE. The CDR3 loop spans 13 amino acids. The V end lost 2 bases, the J end lost 0 bases, and 6 bases lay between the germline ends. The CDR3: CASSFGISYEQYF. CDR3 DNA: TGTGCCAGCAGCTTTGGGATCTCCTACGAGCAGTACTTC.

This chain links TRBV24-1 with TRBJ1-5; D is uncertain. Trimming removed 7 bases at V and 0 bases at J, with 6 bases between. CDR1 is KGHDR, CDR2 SFDVKD, per germline. The CDR3 is 13 residues long. DNA for the CDR3: TGTGCCACCAGGAGAGATAGCAATCAGCCCCAGCATTTT. As protein: CATRRDSNQPQHF.

In its sample, this clonotype was seen a few times. DNA of the CDR3: TGCGCCAGCAGCTTGACTAGCGGGAGGAGCAAGACCCAGTACTTC. This gives the protein CASSLTSGRSKTQYF. This rearrangement joins TRBV5-1 to TRBJ2-5; TRBD2 matches 12 bases. The germline gives CDR1 SGHRS, CDR2 YFSETQ. This CDR3 comprises 15 residues. Trimming cost V 1 base and J 6 bases; bases outside gene matches: 4.

The chain combines TRBV7-2 with TRBJ2-3; 10 bases map to TRBD2. Per the germline V gene, CDR1 is SGHTA and CDR2 is FQGNSA. Losses at the gene ends were 7 bases for V and 4 bases for J; bases not matched to a gene: 17. The CDR3 sequence is 18 residues long. This CDR3 is CASTKAGGWGSTADTQYF. The CDR3 nucleotides read TGTGCCAGCACTAAAGCGGGAGGGTGGGGCAGCACCGCAGATACGCAGTATTTT.

This clonotype was seen more than once but under ten times. In nucleotides, the CDR3 is TGTGCCAGCAGCTCACAGGCTAACTATGGCTACACCTTC. Amino acid sequence: CASSSQANYGYTF. The rearrangement uses TRBV7-9 and TRBJ1-2; possible D gene TRBD1, 5 bases. There are 13 residues in the CDR3. CDR1 and CDR2 (germline): SEHNR, FQNEAQ (reference sequence). V gave up 4 bases and J gave up 0 bases, with 6 bases separating them. Complete variable domain (other parts from reference TRBV7-9 and TRBJ1-2): DTGVSQNPRHKITKRGQNVTFRCDPISEHNRLYWYRQTLGQGPEFLTYFQNEAQLEKSRLLSDRFSAERPKGSFSTLEIQRTEQGDSAMYLCASSSQANYGYTFGSGTRLTVV.

This clonotype has a handful of counts. The rearrangement joins TRBV3-1 to TRBJ1-1, with TRBD1 identical over 9 bases. Germline assignment: CDR1 LGHDT and CDR2 YNNKEL (reference sequence). The V gene end was trimmed by 6 bases and the J gene end by 6 bases; junction bases not matched to a gene: 8. The CDR3 sequence is 14 residues long. The DNA of the CDR3 is TGTGCCAGCAGGGATACAGGGGGCAGGTCTGAAGCTTTCTTT. The encoded protein is CASRDTGGRSEAFF. Full variable domain (remainder filled in from reference TRBV3-1 and TRBJ1-1): DTAVSQTPKYLVTQMGNDKSIKCEQNLGHDTMYWYKQDSKKFLKIMFSYNNKELIINETVPNRFSPKSPDKAHLNLHINSLELGDSAVYFCASRDTGGRSEAFFGQGTRLTVV.

The chain uses TRBV30 and TRBJ1-6; the match to TRBD1 covers 7 bases. Losses at the gene ends were 5 bases for V and 7 bases for J; bases not matched to a gene: 8. The CDR3 covers 14 residues. In germline, CDR1 is GTSNPN, CDR2 SVGIG (reference sequence). The CDR3 here is CAWCRGQKNSPLHF. The CDR3 DNA is TGTGCCTGGTGCCGGGGACAGAAAAATTCACCCCTCCACTTT.